A single TCR beta chain is shown here with its context. This sample was taken from a study of blood T cell repertoires in COVID-19. Produced via immunoSEQ multiplex PCR; TCRdb's table is partial and in-frame only. This table has 350,000 to 450,000 clones, approximately 91% appearing once. The source material was PBMCs or T cells enriched from blood (not recorded which). This TCR was recovered from a woman between 40 and 50 years old who had been exposed to COVID-19.

The CDR3 nucleotides are TGCAGCCCGGGTGGCTACACCTTC. Translated, it gives CSPGGYTF. The chain links TRBV20-1 to TRBJ1-2; D gene ambiguous. The CDR3 extends over 8 amino acids. In germline, CDR1 is DFQATT, CDR2 SNEGSKA (reference sequence).